This T cell receptor beta chain is from a study of TIL therapy for anti-PD-1-resistant metastatic lung cancer. Time point in this sample: pre-treatment sample, taken before nivolumab and TIL therapy. Pleural nodules or supraclavicular lymph nodes made up most of the excised metastases sampled. Tumors were harvested before any PD-1/PD-L1 blockade. Stage 4 NSCLC adults joined between late 2017 and 2020. The immunoSEQ assay was v3. Produced via immunoSEQ multiplex PCR; TCRdb's table is partial and in-frame only. The data show about 12,000 clones, with roughly 63% seen just once and 7.4% held by the top ten. The CDR3 spans 15 residues. From germline, CDR1 is MDHEN and CDR2 SYDVKM. J gave up 4 bases and V 2 bases, and 4 bases lay outside the gene matches.

This rearrangement joins TRBV28 to TRBJ1-3, with 8 bases identical to TRBD1. The source is a person aged 25 to 85 with non-small cell lung cancer. This specimen consisted of tumor tissue, obtained at baseline. The chain's CDR3 is CASSLRQGKGNTIYF. As DNA, the CDR3 is TGTGCCAGCAGTTTAAGACAGGGGAAAGGAAACACCATATATTTT. The variable domain in full, completed from reference TRBV28 and TRBJ1-3, reads DVKVTQSSRYLVKRTGEKVFLECVQDMDHENMFWYRQDPGLGLRLIYFSYDVKMKEKGDIPEGYSVSREKKERFSLILESASTNQTSMYLCASSLRQGKGNTIYFGEGSWLTVV.